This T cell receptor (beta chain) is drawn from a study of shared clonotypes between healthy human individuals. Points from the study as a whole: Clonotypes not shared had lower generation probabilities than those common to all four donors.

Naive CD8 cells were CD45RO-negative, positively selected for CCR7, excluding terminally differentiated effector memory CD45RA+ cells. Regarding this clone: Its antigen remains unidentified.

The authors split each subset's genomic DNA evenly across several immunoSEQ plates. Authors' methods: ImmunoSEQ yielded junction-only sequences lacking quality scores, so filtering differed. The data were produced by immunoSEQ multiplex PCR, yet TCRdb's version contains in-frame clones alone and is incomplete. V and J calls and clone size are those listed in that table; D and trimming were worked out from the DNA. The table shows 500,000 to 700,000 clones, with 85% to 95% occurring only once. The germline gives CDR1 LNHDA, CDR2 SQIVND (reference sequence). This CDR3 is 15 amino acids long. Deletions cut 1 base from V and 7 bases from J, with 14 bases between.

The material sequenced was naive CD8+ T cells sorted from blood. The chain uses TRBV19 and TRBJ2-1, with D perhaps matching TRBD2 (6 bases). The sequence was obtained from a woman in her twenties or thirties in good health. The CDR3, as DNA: TGTGCCAGTAGTATAGGGACGGGAGCAGGGAATGAGCAGTTCTTC. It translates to CASSIGTGAGNEQFF.